Listed below are T cell receptor beta chains from one sample, sequenced in a study of neurological immune-mediated disorders. Each CDR3 protein is one row after TCRdb ran MiXCR on the 5' RACE reads. The sample shows some 48,000 distinct CDR3 sequences, about a fifth of them seen only once. Sequenced: PBMCs. The receptors were gathered from a man aged 55-75 years with HTLV-1-associated myelopathy (HAM/TSP). Both conserved end residues are part of each CDR3. Fields, in order: J gene, D gene, clone size, V gene, CDR3 DNA, CDR3 protein. A D gene is named only where the DNA matches it firmly. Clone size is stated in some rows and not others, as once, few, many or a class when expanded.

>TRBJ2-5|NA|many|TRBV5-1
TGCGCCAGCAGGGCTCAAGAGACCCAGTACTTC
CASRAQETQYF
>TRBJ2-1|TRBD1|many|TRBV5-1
TGCGCCAGCAGCTTAAACACAGGGGCCAATGAGCAGTTCTTC
CASSLNTGANEQFF
>TRBJ2-6|NA|many|TRBV5-5
TGTGCCAGCAGTCCGTCGCCTGGGGCCAACGTCCTGACTTTC
CASSPSPGANVLTF
>TRBJ2-5|NA|many|TRBV4-1
TGCGCCAGCAGCCAGGCAGATGAAGAGACCCAGTACTTC
CASSQADEETQYF
>TRBJ2-7|TRBD2|many|TRBV5-1
TGCGCCAGCAGCTTGGAGGGACTAGCGGGAGGGCCTGACCACGAGCAGTACTTC
CASSLEGLAGGPDHEQYF
>TRBJ2-2|NA|NA|TRBV7-7
TGTGCTAGCAGCTCTGGACCCCCGAGCACCGGGGAGCTGTTTTTT
CASSSGPPSTGELFF
>TRBJ1-2|NA|NA|TRBV5-1
TGCGCCAGCAGCTTGGGGCAGGGAAAGAACTATGGCTACACCTTC
CASSLGQGKNYGYTF
>TRBJ2-5|NA|many|TRBV7-8
TGTGCCAGCAGTACGGCGGGAGAGACCCAGTACTTC
CASSTAGETQYF
>TRBJ2-4|NA|many|TRBV3-1
TGTGCCAGCAGCCAAGGGGAGAACATTCAGTACTTC
CASSQGENIQYF
>TRBJ1-1|NA|many|TRBV28
TGTGCCAGCAGTTCGTGGGCAGGGAACGTGAACACTGAAGCTTTCTTT
CASSSWAGNVNTEAFF
>TRBJ2-1|NA|many|TRBV5-1
TGCGCCAGCAGCTTGGACGGGCGGACTACCTACAATGAGCAGTTCTTC
CASSLDGRTTYNEQFF